The rows below give T cell receptor beta chains drawn from one sample of a study of early T cells in non-severe SARS-CoV-2 infection. TCRdb independently ran MiXCR on the 5' RACE reads; one entry per CDR3 protein. The sample shows roughly 69,000 distinct CDR3 sequences, about 9.1% of them seen only once. The material sequenced was whole blood, taken at baseline. These receptors came from an adult who was a healthcare worker with PCR-confirmed SARS-CoV-2 infection or an uninfected control (not recorded which). Both conserved end residues are part of each CDR3. D genes are given only for firm matches. Clone size is shown for a subset of rows, as once, few, many or a class of expanded clone.

V gene: TRBV4-1; clone size: many; J gene: TRBJ1-3; D gene: -; CDR3 DNA: TGCGCCAGCAGCCAAGTACGGTCAGGCCTTTCTGGAAACACCATATATTTT; CDR3 protein: CASSQVRSGLSGNTIYF
V gene: TRBV24-1; clone size: few; J gene: TRBJ1-5; D gene: -; CDR3 DNA: TGTGCCACCGCCGGGAGGAATCGGGATCAGCCCCAGCATTTT; CDR3 protein: CATAGRNRDQPQHF
V gene: TRBV27; clone size: few; J gene: TRBJ2-7; D gene: -; CDR3 DNA: TGTGCCAGCAGTTTATCGGCGGGCCCTTTGAAGCAGTACTTC; CDR3 protein: CASSLSAGPLKQYF
V gene: TRBV28; clone size: many; J gene: TRBJ2-6; D gene: -; CDR3 DNA: TGTGCCAGCAGTCTTCACCCATCTATGGGTCTAGGGGCCAACGTCCTGACTTTC; CDR3 protein: CASSLHPSMGLGANVLTF
V gene: TRBV7-8; clone size: many; J gene: TRBJ1-2; D gene: -; CDR3 DNA: TGTGCCAGCAGTACAGGTACCCAAGCAGGCTACACCTTC; CDR3 protein: CASSTGTQAGYTF
V gene: TRBV20-1; clone size: many; J gene: TRBJ2-2; D gene: TRBD2; CDR3 DNA: TGCAGTGCTGTCGATATGGGACTAGCGGGCGGGCGGTCCACCGGGGAGCTGTTTTTT; CDR3 protein: CSAVDMGLAGGRSTGELFF
V gene: TRBV27; clone size: -; J gene: TRBJ2-1; D gene: TRBD2; CDR3 DNA: TGTGCCAGCAGGACTAGCGGGGGCCCAGGATTAAATCAGTTCTTC; CDR3 protein: CASRTSGGPGLNQFF
V gene: TRBV16; clone size: -; J gene: TRBJ1-1; D gene: -; CDR3 DNA: TGTGCCAGCAGCCAATCGGCAGGGAACACTGAAGCTTTCTTT; CDR3 protein: CASSQSAGNTEAFF
V gene: TRBV5-1; clone size: -; J gene: TRBJ2-7; D gene: TRBD2; CDR3 DNA: TGCGCCAGCAGCCCCCTACTAGCGGGAGGGACCTACGAGCAGTACTTC; CDR3 protein: CASSPLLAGGTYEQYF
V gene: TRBV7-2; clone size: few; J gene: TRBJ1-2; D gene: -; CDR3 DNA: TGTGCCAGCAGCTTTGTGGGGGCGCGGAATGGCTACACCTTC; CDR3 protein: CASSFVGARNGYTF
V gene: TRBV4-2; clone size: few; J gene: TRBJ2-2; D gene: -; CDR3 DNA: TGTGCCAGCAGCCAAGTTACCGGGTCCGGGGAGCTGTTTTTT; CDR3 protein: CASSQVTGSGELFF
V gene: TRBV7-7; clone size: few; J gene: TRBJ2-1; D gene: TRBD2; CDR3 DNA: TGTGCCAGCAGCCCGACTAGCGGCAATGAGCAGTTCTTC; CDR3 protein: CASSPTSGNEQFF
V gene: TRBV11-2; clone size: many; J gene: TRBJ1-2; D gene: TRBD1; CDR3 DNA: TGTGCCAGCAGCGGACAGGGGACCGCTAACTATGGCTACACCTTC; CDR3 protein: CASSGQGTANYGYTF
V gene: TRBV12-3/TRBV12-4; clone size: many; J gene: TRBJ2-3; D gene: TRBD1; CDR3 DNA: TGTGCCAGCAGTCTACAGGGGGCGGCGCGCACAGATACGCAGTATTTT; CDR3 protein: CASSLQGAARTDTQYF
V gene: TRBV7-9; clone size: many; J gene: TRBJ1-1; D gene: -; CDR3 DNA: TGTGCCAGCAGCTTCGAAAGCCCTGAAGCTTTCTTT; CDR3 protein: CASSFESPEAFF
V gene: TRBV5-1; clone size: many; J gene: TRBJ2-3; D gene: TRBD1; CDR3 DNA: TGCGCCAGCAGCTTGGAGACAGGGACAGATACGCAGTATTTT; CDR3 protein: CASSLETGTDTQYF
V gene: TRBV28; clone size: many; J gene: TRBJ2-7; D gene: -; CDR3 DNA: TGTGCCAGCTCCCCCCGAAGGGAAGACTACGAGCAGTACTTC; CDR3 protein: CASSPRREDYEQYF
V gene: TRBV28; clone size: many; J gene: TRBJ1-1; D gene: TRBD1; CDR3 DNA: TGTGCCGCTGAGGGACAGGGGACTGAAGCTTTCTTT; CDR3 protein: CAAEGQGTEAFF
V gene: TRBV7-6; clone size: few; J gene: TRBJ1-3; D gene: -; CDR3 DNA: TGTGCCAGCAGCCTCAGTCCCTCTGGAAACACCATATATTTT; CDR3 protein: CASSLSPSGNTIYF
V gene: TRBV12-3/TRBV12-4; clone size: -; J gene: TRBJ1-4; D gene: -; CDR3 DNA: TGTGCCAGCAGAGGACGTTGGGAAAAACTGTTTTTT; CDR3 protein: CASRGRWEKLFF
V gene: TRBV28; clone size: many; J gene: TRBJ1-5; D gene: TRBD1; CDR3 DNA: TGTGCCAGCAGTTTATTGGGACAGGGGGCGAACAATCAGCCCCAGCATTTT; CDR3 protein: CASSLLGQGANNQPQHF
V gene: TRBV27; clone size: -; J gene: TRBJ2-3; D gene: -; CDR3 DNA: TGTGCCAGCAGTTTGGGGATCCCAGATACGCAGTATTTT; CDR3 protein: CASSLGIPDTQYF
V gene: TRBV12-3/TRBV12-4; clone size: -; J gene: TRBJ2-7; D gene: -; CDR3 DNA: TGTGCCAGCAGTCCCACCGGGACTCCCCGACTCGAGCAGTACTTC; CDR3 protein: CASSPTGTPRLEQYF
V gene: TRBV20-1; clone size: few; J gene: TRBJ1-2; D gene: -; CDR3 DNA: TGCAGTGCCAATCCCCGGGGGGCGCGGGGCTACACCTTC; CDR3 protein: CSANPRGARGYTF
V gene: TRBV14; clone size: few; J gene: TRBJ2-1; D gene: TRBD2; CDR3 DNA: TGTGCCAGCAGCCCCACAATTATCGCGGGAGGGAAGGTTGAGCAGTTCTTC; CDR3 protein: CASSPTIIAGGKVEQFF
V gene: TRBV7-9; clone size: -; J gene: TRBJ2-1; D gene: TRBD2; CDR3 DNA: TGTGCCAGCAGCTTTACGGGAGGGGGGACCAATGAGCAGTTCTTC; CDR3 protein: CASSFTGGGTNEQFF
V gene: TRBV28; clone size: few; J gene: TRBJ1-2; D gene: -; CDR3 DNA: TGTGCCAGCAGTTCCTACAGCTATGGCTACACCTTC; CDR3 protein: CASSSYSYGYTF
V gene: TRBV5-1; clone size: -; J gene: TRBJ1-4; D gene: -; CDR3 DNA: TGCGCCGGCAGCTTGGGACTTGTTAATGAAAAACTGTTTTTT; CDR3 protein: CAGSLGLVNEKLFF
V gene: TRBV7-9; clone size: -; J gene: TRBJ2-3; D gene: -; CDR3 DNA: TGTGCCAGCAGCTTTCACACAGATACGCAGTATTTT; CDR3 protein: CASSFHTDTQYF
V gene: TRBV28; clone size: few; J gene: TRBJ1-6; D gene: -; CDR3 DNA: TGTGCCAGCAGTTTCCCGGGACCCCCTAATTCACCCCTCCACTTT; CDR3 protein: CASSFPGPPNSPLHF
V gene: TRBV7-3; clone size: medium-sized; J gene: TRBJ2-3; D gene: -; CDR3 DNA: TGTGCCAGCAGCTTAGGAGCGGCCTTCTTGGGAGATACGCAGTATTTT; CDR3 protein: CASSLGAAFLGDTQYF
V gene: TRBV28; clone size: -; J gene: TRBJ2-7; D gene: -; CDR3 DNA: TGTGCCAGCAGTTTAGGGGGACTCAACTACGAGCAGTACTTC; CDR3 protein: CASSLGGLNYEQYF
V gene: TRBV11-2; clone size: few; J gene: TRBJ1-3; D gene: TRBD1; CDR3 DNA: TGTGCCAGCAGCATACGGACTAGCGGGACAGGGGGCTATGGAAACACCATATATTTT; CDR3 protein: CASSIRTSGTGGYGNTIYF